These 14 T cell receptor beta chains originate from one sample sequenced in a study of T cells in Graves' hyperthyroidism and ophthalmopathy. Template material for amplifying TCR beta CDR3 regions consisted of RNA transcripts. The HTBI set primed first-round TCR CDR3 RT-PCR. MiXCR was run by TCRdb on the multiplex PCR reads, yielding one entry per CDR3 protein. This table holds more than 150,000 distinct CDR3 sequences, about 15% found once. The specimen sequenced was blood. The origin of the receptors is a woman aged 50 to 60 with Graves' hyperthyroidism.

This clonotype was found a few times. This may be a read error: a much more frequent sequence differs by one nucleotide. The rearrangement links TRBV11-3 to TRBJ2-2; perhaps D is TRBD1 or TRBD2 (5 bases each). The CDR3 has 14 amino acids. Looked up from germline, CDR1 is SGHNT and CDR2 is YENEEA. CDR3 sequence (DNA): TGTGCCAGCAGCTTGGGGGTTGGCACCGGGGAGCCGTTTTTT. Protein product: CASSLGVGTGEPFF.

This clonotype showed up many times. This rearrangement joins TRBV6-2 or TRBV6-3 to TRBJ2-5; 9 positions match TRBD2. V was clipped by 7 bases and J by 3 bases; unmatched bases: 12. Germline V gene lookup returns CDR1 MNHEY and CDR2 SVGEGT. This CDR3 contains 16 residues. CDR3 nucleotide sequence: TGTGCCAGCACCCGGGGCGGGGGGGCTACGGAAGAGACCCAGTACTTC. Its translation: CASTRGGGATEETQYF.

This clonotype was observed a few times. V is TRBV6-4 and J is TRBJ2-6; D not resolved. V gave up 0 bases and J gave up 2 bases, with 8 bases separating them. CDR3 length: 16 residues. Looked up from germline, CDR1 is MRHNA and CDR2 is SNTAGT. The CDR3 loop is CASSDSESTGANVLTF. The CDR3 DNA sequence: TGTGCCAGCAGTGACTCGGAGAGTACTGGGGCCAACGTCCTGACTTTC.

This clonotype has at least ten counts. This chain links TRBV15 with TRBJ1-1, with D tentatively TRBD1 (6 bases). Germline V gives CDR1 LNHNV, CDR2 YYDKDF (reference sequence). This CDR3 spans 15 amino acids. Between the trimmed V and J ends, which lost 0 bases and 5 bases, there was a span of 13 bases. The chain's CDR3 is CATSRDPRGYTEAFF. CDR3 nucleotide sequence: TGTGCCACCAGCAGAGATCCCAGGGGATATACTGAAGCTTTCTTT.

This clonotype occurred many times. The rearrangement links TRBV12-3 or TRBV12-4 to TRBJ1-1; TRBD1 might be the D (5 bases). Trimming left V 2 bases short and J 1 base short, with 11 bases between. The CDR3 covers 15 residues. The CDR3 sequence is CASSLSGRSNTEAFF. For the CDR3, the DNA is TGTGCCAGCAGTTTATCGGGACGGTCGAACACTGAAGCTTTCTTT.

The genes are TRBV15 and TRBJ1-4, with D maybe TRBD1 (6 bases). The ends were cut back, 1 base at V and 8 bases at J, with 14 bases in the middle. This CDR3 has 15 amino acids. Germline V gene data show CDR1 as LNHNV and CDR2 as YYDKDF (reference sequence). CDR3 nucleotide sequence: TGTGCCACCAGCAGAGGTAGGACAGTGGGGGAAAAACTGTTTTTT. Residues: CATSRGRTVGEKLFF.

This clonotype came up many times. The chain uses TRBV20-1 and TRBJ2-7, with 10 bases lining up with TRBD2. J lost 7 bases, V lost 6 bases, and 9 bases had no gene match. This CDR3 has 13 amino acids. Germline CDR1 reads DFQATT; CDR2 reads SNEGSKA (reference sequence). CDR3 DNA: TGCAGTGCGAGGAGCGGGGGGGCTCTTGAGCAGTACTTC. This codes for CSARSGGALEQYF.

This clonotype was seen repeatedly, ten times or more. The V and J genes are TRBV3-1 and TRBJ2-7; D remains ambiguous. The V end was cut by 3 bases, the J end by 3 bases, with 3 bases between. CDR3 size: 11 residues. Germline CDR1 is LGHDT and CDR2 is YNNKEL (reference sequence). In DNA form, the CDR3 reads TGTGCCAGCAGCCAGATCTACGAGCAGTACTTC. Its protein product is CASSQIYEQYF.

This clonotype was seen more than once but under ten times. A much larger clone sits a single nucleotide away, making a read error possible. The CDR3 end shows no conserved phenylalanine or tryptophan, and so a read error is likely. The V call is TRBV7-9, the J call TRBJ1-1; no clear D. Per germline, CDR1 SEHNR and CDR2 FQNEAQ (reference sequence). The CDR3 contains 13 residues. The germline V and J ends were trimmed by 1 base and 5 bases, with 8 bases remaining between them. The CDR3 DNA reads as TGTGCCAGCAGCTTAGGGCACCAAACTGAAGCTTTCCTT. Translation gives CASSLGHQTEAFL.

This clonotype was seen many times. The CDR3 DNA follows: TGTGCCAGCAGCCCTCGACTAGCTCAAGAGACCCAGTACTTC. This encodes CASSPRLAQETQYF. The chain carries TRBV7-9 and TRBJ2-5, with 7 bases aligning to TRBD2. Germline V gene sequence: CDR1 SEHNR, CDR2 FQNEAQ (reference sequence). V was clipped by 5 bases and J by 2 bases; unmatched bases: 5. The CDR3 spans 14 residues.

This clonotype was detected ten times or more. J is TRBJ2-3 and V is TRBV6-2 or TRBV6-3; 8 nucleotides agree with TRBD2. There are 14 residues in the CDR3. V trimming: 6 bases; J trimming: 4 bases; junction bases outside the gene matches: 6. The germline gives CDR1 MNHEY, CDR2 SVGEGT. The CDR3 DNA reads TGTGCCAGCAGACGGGGACTAGAAGCAGATACGCAGTATTTT. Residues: CASRRGLEADTQYF.

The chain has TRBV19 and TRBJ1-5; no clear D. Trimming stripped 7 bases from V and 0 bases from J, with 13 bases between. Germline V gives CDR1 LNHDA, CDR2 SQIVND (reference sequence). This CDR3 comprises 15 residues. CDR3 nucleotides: TGTGCCAGTAACGTTCTGGGCTATAGCAATCAGCCCCAGCATTTT. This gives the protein CASNVLGYSNQPQHF.

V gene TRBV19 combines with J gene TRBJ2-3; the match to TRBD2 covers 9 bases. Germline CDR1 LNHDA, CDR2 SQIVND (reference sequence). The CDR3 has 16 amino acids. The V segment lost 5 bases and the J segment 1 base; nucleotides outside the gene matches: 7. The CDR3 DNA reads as TGTGCCAGTAGTCCGCAGCGGGGGGTGGGCACAGATACGCAGTATTTT. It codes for CASSPQRGVGTDTQYF.

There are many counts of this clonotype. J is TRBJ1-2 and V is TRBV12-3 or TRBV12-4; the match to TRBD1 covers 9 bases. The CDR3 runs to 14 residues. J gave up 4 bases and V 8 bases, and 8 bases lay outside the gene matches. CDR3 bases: TGTGCCAGCCCCGGGGACAGGGATGTCTATGGCTACACCTTC. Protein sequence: CASPGDRDVYGYTF.